These 24 T cell receptor beta chains share one sample of origin, sequenced in a study of Graves' ophthalmopathy and Graves' hyperthyroidism (dated by TCRdb to 2017 to 2018). Sequencing used an Illumina HiSeq 2000. TCR beta CDR3 regions were amplified from RNA transcripts for repertoire sequencing. HTBI primers and the Qiagen OneStep RT-PCR kit were used in a first-round RT-PCR, which was followed by a second-round multiplex PCR, size selection and purification. The public reads were run again by TCRdb, first through fastp at Q25 and then through MiXCR, and only productive beta chains were kept. When rows share a CDR3 protein, they turn into one entry using the most common DNA and genes. For this sample there are approximately 1.2 million distinct CDR3 sequences; 35% to 45% appear just once. More than 9.5% of the sample is held by the ten biggest clonotypes. Sequencing was performed on peripheral blood or thyroid tissue (not recorded which). The receptors here all came from an adult man with Graves' hyperthyroidism.

This clonotype showed up many times. The J gene is TRBJ2-7, the V gene TRBV7-2; D gene unclear. V dropped 5 bases and J dropped 6 bases, with 14 bases sitting between them. This CDR3 region has 13 residues. The V gene's germline CDR1 is SGHTA and CDR2 FQGNSA. For the CDR3, the DNA is TGTGCCAGCAGCATCCTCGGCCCACGCGAGCAGTACTTC. As protein: CASSILGPREQYF.

The chain is built from TRBV25-1 and TRBJ1-6; D is undetermined. This CDR3 is 15 amino acids long. Germline loops: CDR1 MGHDK, CDR2 SYGVNS. Trimming shortened V by 3 bases and J by 0 bases, and 6 bases separated the two germline ends. The CDR3 here is CASSEPSSYNSPLHF. CDR3 in DNA: TGTGCCAGCAGTGAGCCCAGCTCCTATAATTCACCCCTCCACTTT.

Many counts were recorded for this clonotype. The V call is TRBV7-9, the J call TRBJ1-5, with 9 bases matching TRBD1. The V and J ends lost 1 base and 1 base, in that order; junction bases with no gene match: 17. The germline CDR1 and CDR2 sequences are SEHNR and FQNEAQ (reference sequence). This CDR3 spans 21 amino acids. The CDR3 loop is CASSLVTQPRDRAASNQPQHF. CDR3 coding DNA: TGTGCCAGCAGCTTAGTTACTCAGCCCCGGGACAGGGCCGCCAGCAATCAGCCCCAGCATTTT.

The chain combines TRBV10-2 with TRBJ1-1, with D unresolved. This CDR3 contains 13 residues. Germline V gene lookup returns CDR1 WSHSY and CDR2 SAAADI. Trimming removed 2 bases from V and 5 bases from J, with 9 bases in between. Here the CDR3 reads CASSEDRWTEAFF. In DNA, the CDR3 is TGCGCCAGCAGTGAGGACCGATGGACTGAAGCTTTCTTT.

CDR3 coding DNA: TGTGCCAGCAGCTTAACGATTGGACAGGAGACCCAGTACTTC. It codes for CASSLTIGQETQYF. V gene TRBV7-2 combines with J gene TRBJ2-5; the D gene is possibly TRBD1 (6 bases). This CDR3 spans 14 amino acids. CDR1 is SGHTA and CDR2 is FQGNSA in the germline V gene. The V end was cut by 2 bases, the J end by 5 bases, with 12 bases between.

This clonotype was counted ten times or more. The J gene is TRBJ2-7, the V gene TRBV29-1; D call uncertain. Germline V lookup: CDR1 SQVTM, CDR2 ANQGSEA. V was shortened by 5 bases and J by 0 bases, with 17 bases between the two germline ends. This CDR3 is built from 15 residues. CDR3 sequence reads: CSVKGTASNSYEQYF. The CDR3 DNA reads as TGCAGCGTTAAGGGAACAGCTTCAAACTCCTACGAGCAGTACTTC.

Ten or more counts support this clonotype. V and J are TRBV12-3 or TRBV12-4 and TRBJ2-5; 8 bases match TRBD2. Germline trimming cut 4 bases from V and 4 bases from J; bases unmatched to any gene: 5. This CDR3 has 14 amino acids. CDR3 region: CASSSAGDGETQYF. CDR3 bases: TGTGCCAGCAGTTCAGCGGGAGACGGAGAGACCCAGTACTTC.

The rearrangement uses TRBV7-2 and TRBJ2-7; TRBD1 agrees at 7 bases. Germline CDR1 reads SGHTA; CDR2 reads FQGNSA. The CDR3 totals 13 residues. V trimming: 5 bases; J trimming: 3 bases; junction bases outside the gene matches: 4. Here the CDR3 DNA reads TGTGCCAGCAGCAAGACAGGGATCTACGAGCAGTACTTC. Translation gives CASSKTGIYEQYF.

V gene TRBV9 combines with J gene TRBJ1-2; a weak D match, TRBD1 (5 bases). V lost 4 bases to trimming and J lost 7 bases, with 17 bases between them. Germline CDR1 reads SGDLS; CDR2 reads YYNGEE. The CDR3 totals 14 residues. Here the CDR3 DNA reads TGTGCCAGCAGCAGCCAACAGGTTTGGGTTGGCTACACCTTC. Translating it yields CASSSQQVWVGYTF.

This sequence joins TRBV12-3 or TRBV12-4 and TRBJ2-3; D may be TRBD1 (6 bases). The CDR3 length is 15 residues. The V end lost 4 bases, the J end lost 3 bases, and 14 bases lay between the germline ends. CDR3 region: CASSSRQEATDTQYF. CDR3 coding DNA: TGTGCCAGCAGTTCGCGACAGGAGGCAACAGATACGCAGTATTTT.

CDR3 loop: CASSLTGLDTEAFF. The CDR3 region has the DNA TGCGCCAGCAGCCTGACCGGGTTGGACACTGAAGCTTTCTTT. The rearrangement uses TRBV5-1 and TRBJ1-1; D gene uncertain. The V end lost 4 bases, the J end lost 3 bases, and 13 bases lay between the germline ends. The CDR3 is made up of 14 amino acids. Looked up from germline, CDR1 is SGHRS and CDR2 is YFSETQ.

This clonotype has a handful of counts. The V and J genes are TRBV12-3 or TRBV12-4 and TRBJ1-2, with D possibly matching TRBD1 (6 bases). The CDR3 covers 14 residues. V lost 2 bases and J 7 bases, leaving 14 bases between the germline ends. In DNA, the CDR3 is TGTGCCAGCAGTTTAAGGGGGGTCGTCAGTGGCTACACCTTC. Encoded protein: CASSLRGVVSGYTF.

V usage is TRBV19 and J usage is TRBJ2-7, with 15 positions matching TRBD2. CDR3 length: 15 residues. V trimming: 8 bases; J trimming: 4 bases; junction bases outside the gene matches: 6. Germline V CDR1 and CDR2: LNHDA, SQIVND (reference sequence). CDR3 sequence: CASAGLAGGVYEQYF. The CDR3 DNA reads TGTGCCAGTGCCGGACTAGCGGGAGGGGTGTACGAGCAGTACTTC.

This clonotype was counted once. The chain employs TRBV20-1 and TRBJ2-5; tentative D call: TRBD1 (6 bases). Germline CDR1 and CDR2: DFQATT and SNEGSKA (reference sequence). The CDR3 loop spans 14 amino acids. The V gene lost 4 bases and the J gene lost 5 bases, with 17 bases spanning the gap. The CDR3 is CSAMARDKRETQYF. In DNA, the CDR3 is TGCAGTGCTATGGCCCGGGACAAGAGGGAGACCCAGTACTTC.

In this sample, this clonotype turned up many times. J is TRBJ2-5 and V is TRBV20-1; D may be TRBD1 or TRBD2 (5 bases each). The CDR3 totals 12 residues. CDR1 is DFQATT and CDR2 is SNEGSKA in the germline V gene (reference sequence). V dropped 6 bases and J dropped 5 bases, with 13 bases sitting between them. CDR3 in DNA: TGCAGTGCGGCCGGGACCGGGGAGACCCAGTACTTC. This codes for CSAAGTGETQYF.

This clonotype was seen a few times. In nucleotides, the CDR3 is TGTGCCTGGAGTGCCGGGACAGGGGCCTACGAGCAGTACTTC. Protein: CAWSAGTGAYEQYF. The chain has TRBV30 and TRBJ2-7, with TRBD1 matching over 10 bases. V lost 1 base and J lost 2; bases outside the gene matches: 2. Germline V gene sequence: CDR1 GTSNPN, CDR2 SVGIG (reference sequence). The CDR3 spans 14 residues.

As regards this clonotype: A read error may be the cause here, since a much bigger clone is one base away. V is TRBV19 and J is TRBJ1-5; no firm D call. V lost 3 bases to trimming and J lost 5 bases, with 11 bases between them. The germline CDR1 and CDR2 sequences are LNHDA and SQIVND (reference sequence). This CDR3 comprises 14 residues. The chain's CDR3 is CASSMELAYQPQHF. The CDR3 nucleotides are TGTGCCAGTAGTATGGAGTTGGCCTATCAGCCCCAGCATTTT.

V and J are TRBV15 and TRBJ2-5; 8 bases line up with TRBD2. CDR3 length: 15 amino acids. The germline V gene encodes CDR1 LNHNV and CDR2 YYDKDF (reference sequence). Unmatched junction bases numbered 7, after V lost 3 bases and J lost 4 bases. For the CDR3, the DNA is TGTGCCACCAGCAGTGAATGGCGGGGGGCAGAGACCCAGTACTTC. Translation: CATSSEWRGAETQYF.

This clonotype was observed at least ten times. The chain combines TRBV7-9 with TRBJ2-7; the D gene is possibly TRBD2 (6 bases). CDR1 SEHNR and CDR2 FQNEAQ come from the germline V gene (reference sequence). V was trimmed by 0 bases and J by 2 bases, leaving 14 bases between them. The CDR3 extends over 16 amino acids. The CDR3 DNA reads TGTGCCAGCAGCTTAGCGCCCGGGACTCCTACCTACGAGCAGTACTTC. This encodes CASSLAPGTPTYEQYF.

This clonotype was seen ten or more times. The V and J genes are TRBV10-1 and TRBJ1-1; 7 bases are shared with TRBD1. This CDR3 spans 14 amino acids. Germline assignment: CDR1 WNHNN and CDR2 SYGVQD (reference sequence). Losses at the gene ends were 6 bases for V and 5 bases for J; bases not matched to a gene: 9. CDR3 nucleotide sequence: TGCGCCAGCAGAGGAGGGGACAGTGGGACTGAAGCTTTCTTT. This codes for CASRGGDSGTEAFF.

Note on this clonotype: At one end, the junction sequence differs from germline, possibly due to a read error. The rearrangement joins TRBV3-1 to TRBJ2-6; TRBD1 is a possible D gene (6 bases). The CDR3 contains 19 residues. Germline V gene lookup returns CDR1 LGHDT and CDR2 YNNKEL (reference sequence). The CDR3 bases are TGTGCCAGCAGCCAAGAGGGGGCACAGAGCAGCTCTGGGGCCAACGTCCTGACCTTC. Translating it yields CASSQEGAQSSSGANVLTF.

This clonotype appeared a few times. The J gene is TRBJ2-2, the V gene TRBV7-8; 11 bases line up with TRBD1. This CDR3 is 18 amino acids long. The germline V gene encodes CDR1 SGHVS and CDR2 FQNEAQ. Losses at the gene ends were 4 bases for V and 7 bases for J; bases not matched to a gene: 14. CDR3 sequence: CASSSTRTGGILGGELFF. The CDR3 nucleotides read TGTGCCAGCAGCTCGACCAGGACAGGGGGCATCTTAGGCGGGGAGCTGTTTTTT.

This clonotype occurred a few times. This chain connects TRBV7-9 to TRBJ2-3; D may be TRBD1 (6 bases). There are 15 residues in the CDR3. V dropped 5 bases and J dropped 4 bases, with 16 bases sitting between them. Germline CDR1 is SEHNR and CDR2 is FQNEAQ (reference sequence). The CDR3 loop reads CASSPHRERADTQYF. As DNA, the CDR3 is TGTGCCAGCAGCCCTCACAGGGAACGGGCAGATACGCAGTATTTT. Full variable domain (rest looked up from reference TRBV7-9 and TRBJ2-3): DTGVSQNPRHKITKRGQNVTFRCDPISEHNRLYWYRQTLGQGPEFLTYFQNEAQLEKSRLLSDRFSAERPKGSFSTLEIQRTEQGDSAMYLCASSPHRERADTQYFGPGTRLTVL.

The CDR3 nucleotides read TGCAGTTCTCCTAATAGGTGGGAGACCCAGTACTTC. Its protein product is CSSPNRWETQYF. The chain uses TRBV20-1 and TRBJ2-5; D not certain. V was pared by 8 bases and J by 5 bases, with 15 bases between. CDR1 is DFQATT, CDR2 SNEGSKA, per germline (reference sequence). The CDR3 totals 12 residues.